A single sample gave rise to the 19 T cell receptor beta chains below, sequenced in a study of T cells in Graves' hyperthyroidism and ophthalmopathy (dated by TCRdb to between 2019 and 2020). The library came from multiplex PCR. The listed sequencing device is Illumina HiSeq 2000. Amplification of TCR beta CDR3 regions was carried out from RNA transcripts. The first round of RT-PCR for the TCR CDR3 was performed with the HTBI primer set and the Qiagen OneStep RT-PCR kit. The public reads were reanalyzed by TCRdb: fastp trimming at Q25, MiXCR alignment, in-frame beta chains only. Every CDR3 protein is listed once, alongside the most common genes and DNA of its rows. The table for this sample lists a few hundred thousand distinct CDR3 sequences; 15% to 17% of them were counted only once. Under 8% of the sample belongs to the ten largest clones. Sequenced: blood. The origin of the receptors is a woman aged 25 to 39 with Graves' hyperthyroidism.

This clonotype was detected only a few times. V gene TRBV5-1 combines with J gene TRBJ2-1; no clear D gene. The CDR3 loop spans 14 amino acids. V was shortened by 0 bases and J by 5 bases, with 9 bases between the two germline ends. Germline loops: CDR1 SGHRS, CDR2 YFSETQ. CDR3 sequence (DNA): TGCGCCAGCAGCTTGGCTAGTCAGGACAATGAGCAGTTCTTC. Its translation: CASSLASQDNEQFF.

This clonotype was counted ten times or more. V and J are TRBV3-1 and TRBJ1-2; 7 bases align to TRBD1. The V segment lost 2 bases and the J segment 4 bases; nucleotides outside the gene matches: 4. Germline V gene data show CDR1 as LGHDT and CDR2 as YNNKEL (reference sequence). This CDR3 region has 14 residues. DNA of the CDR3: TGTGCCAGCAGCCAAAGGGACAGCAGCTATGGCTACACCTTC. This gives the protein CASSQRDSSYGYTF.

This clonotype was observed a few times. V usage is TRBV24-1 and J usage is TRBJ2-7; D possibly corresponds to TRBD1 (5 bases). Germline V gives CDR1 KGHDR, CDR2 SFDVKD. Trimming removed 4 bases from V and 7 bases from J, with 13 bases in between. The CDR3 sequence is 13 residues long. CDR3 loop: CATSDRQLGEQYF. The CDR3 bases are TGTGCCACCAGTGACAGACAGCTGGGGGAGCAGTACTTC.

This clonotype has just a few counts. Being one base from a much bigger clone, this may be a read error. The chain uses TRBV6-2 or TRBV6-3 and TRBJ2-7; 12 bases align to TRBD2. This CDR3 is built from 16 residues. The V and J ends lost 4 bases and 4 bases, in that order; junction bases with no gene match: 8. Germline V gene lookup returns CDR1 MNHEY and CDR2 SVGEGT. The CDR3 here is CASSFSTSGGGYEQYF. The CDR3, as DNA: TGTGCCAGCAGTTTTTCGACTAGCGGGGGAGGTTACGAGCAGTACTTC.

This clonotype has ten or more counts. This rearrangement joins TRBV27 to TRBJ1-5; D gene uncertain. There are 14 residues in the CDR3. Germline CDR1 reads MNHEY; CDR2 reads SMNVEV (reference sequence). Deletions cut 4 bases from V and 6 bases from J, with 13 bases between. This CDR3 is CASSSFLAAQPQHF. CDR3 nucleotides: TGTGCCAGCAGTTCCTTTTTAGCGGCTCAGCCCCAGCATTTT.

V gene TRBV6-2 or TRBV6-3 combines with J gene TRBJ2-5, with 9 bases matching TRBD1. The trim removed 5 bases at V and 1 base at J, leaving 5 bases unmatched. The germline V gene has CDR1 MNHEY and CDR2 SVGEGT. The CDR3 has 15 amino acids. The CDR3 here is CASSRTGGVQETQYF. The CDR3 DNA reads as TGTGCCAGCAGTAGAACAGGGGGCGTCCAAGAGACCCAGTACTTC.

V and J are TRBV4-1 and TRBJ2-3; D is ambiguous. The germline V gene has CDR1 MGHRA and CDR2 YSYEKL. The V and J ends lost 5 bases and 0 bases respectively, with 21 bases between them. CDR3 length: 18 residues. CDR3 nucleotides: TGCGCCAGCAGCGGAGTCCCCCCGGCTGCTTCAAGCACAGATACGCAGTATTTT. It encodes CASSGVPPAASSTDTQYF.

This clonotype occurred many times. The rearrangement links TRBV11-2 to TRBJ2-3, with D unresolved. V lost 7 bases to trimming and J lost 2 bases, with 19 bases between them. In germline, CDR1 is SGHAT, CDR2 FQNNGV. The CDR3 is 16 amino acids. CDR3 in amino acids: CASNPVRGRFTDTQYF. The CDR3 region has the DNA TGTGCCAGCAACCCGGTCCGCGGCAGGTTCACAGATACGCAGTATTTT. The full variable domain, rest sourced from reference TRBV11-2 and TRBJ2-3, is EAGVAQSPRYKIIEKRQSVAFWCNPISGHATLYWYQQILGQGPKLLIQFQNNGVVDDSQLPKDRFSAERLKGVDSTLKIQPAKLEDSAVYLCASNPVRGRFTDTQYFGPGTRLTVL.

Ten or more counts support this clonotype. This chain joins TRBV27 and TRBJ2-2; D tentatively fits TRBD1 or TRBD2 (6 bases each). Deletions cut 3 bases from V and 8 bases from J, with 10 bases between. The CDR3 contains 13 residues. Germline CDR1 MNHEY, CDR2 SMNVEV (reference sequence). DNA of the CDR3: TGTGCCAGCAGTTTGGAGGGGGAAGGGGAGCTGTTTTTT. Translated: CASSLEGEGELFF.

Only a few counts were recorded for this clonotype. The chain carries TRBV30 and TRBJ2-2; the D is unclear. V shed 6 bases and J shed 2 bases, with 13 bases lying between them. This CDR3 is built from 14 residues. Germline loops: CDR1 GTSNPN, CDR2 SVGIG (reference sequence). The CDR3 nucleotides read TGTGCCTGTCTGATCCTACTTAACACCGGGGAGCTGTTTTTT. Residues: CACLILLNTGELFF.

This clonotype has a single count. A much bigger clone sits one base away, suggesting this may be a read error. No conserved phenylalanine or tryptophan ends this CDR3, so it is likely a read error. The chain joins TRBV3-1 to TRBJ2-7; the D gene is possibly TRBD2 (6 bases). Deletions cut 4 bases from V and 2 bases from J, with 24 bases between. Per the germline V gene, CDR1 is LGHDT and CDR2 is YNNKEL (reference sequence). CDR3 length: 18 residues. CDR3 protein: CASSLTYPSGPDPYEQYL. The CDR3 coding sequence is TGTGCCAGCAGCCTGACTTATCCCAGCGGGCCAGATCCCTACGAGCAGTACCTC.

This clonotype has a count of ten or more. The rearrangement links TRBV4-1 to TRBJ1-1; no definite D call. Germline V gene lookup returns CDR1 MGHRA and CDR2 YSYEKL. The length of the CDR3 is 17 residues. V lost 0 bases and J 0 bases, leaving 14 bases between the germline ends. This CDR3 is CASSQDPSTDMNTEAFF. CDR3 DNA sequence: TGCGCCAGCAGCCAAGATCCCAGTACAGACATGAACACTGAAGCTTTCTTT.

V usage is TRBV15 and J usage is TRBJ1-5; 8 bases agree with TRBD1. CDR1 is LNHNV, CDR2 YYDKDF, per germline (reference sequence). J was trimmed by 6 bases and V by 4 bases; bases with no gene match: 8. The CDR3 extends over 15 amino acids. This CDR3 reads CATSIRGQGSQPQHF. The CDR3 DNA follows: TGTGCCACCAGCATACGTGGACAGGGCAGTCAGCCCCAGCATTTT. The full variable domain, with the rest looked up from reference TRBV15 and TRBJ1-5, is DAMVIQNPRYQVTQFGKPVTLSCSQTLNHNVMYWYQQKSSQAPKLLFHYYDKDFNNEADTPDNFQSRRPNTSFCFLDIRSPGLGDTAMYLCATSIRGQGSQPQHFGDGTRLSIL.

This clonotype was counted a few times. The chain uses TRBV6-2 or TRBV6-3 and TRBJ2-5; 13 positions agree with TRBD2. Losses at the gene ends were 4 bases for V and 4 bases for J; bases not matched to a gene: 9. Germline assignment: CDR1 MNHEY and CDR2 SVGEGT. This CDR3 region has 17 residues. CDR3 amino acids: CASSSQGTSGIVETQYF. The CDR3 DNA is TGTGCCAGCAGTTCCCAGGGGACTAGCGGGATAGTAGAGACCCAGTACTTC.

A note on this clonotype: A read error may account for a junction end that differs from germline. V usage is TRBV11-2 and J usage is TRBJ1-1, with unresolved D. CDR3 length: 15 amino acids. Germline-derived CDR1 and CDR2 are SGHAT and FQNNGV. CDR3 in DNA: TGTGCCAGCAGCTTAGGTGTACGGGCTTTCACTGAAGCTCTCTTT. Translating gives CASSLGVRAFTEALF.

This clonotype occurred many times. The chain carries TRBV3-1 and TRBJ2-7, with 9 nucleotides matching TRBD1. J was trimmed by 5 bases and V by 4 bases; bases with no gene match: 9. The CDR3 runs 15 residues. CDR1 is LGHDT and CDR2 is YNNKEL in the germline V gene (reference sequence). The chain's CDR3 is CASSRTGTGLNEQYF. The CDR3 bases are TGTGCCAGCAGCCGAACCGGGACAGGGCTTAACGAGCAGTACTTC.

This clonotype was observed many times. This chain uses TRBV20-1 with TRBJ1-6, with D maybe TRBD1 (6 bases). Between the trimmed V and J ends, which lost 3 bases and 7 bases, there was a span of 13 bases. The germline gives CDR1 DFQATT, CDR2 SNEGSKA (reference sequence). The CDR3 contains 14 residues. DNA of the CDR3: TGCAGTGCTAGCCAGGGGACGGGAAATTCACCCCTCCACTTT. Its translation is CSASQGTGNSPLHF.

This chain uses TRBV20-1 with TRBJ2-7; 11 bases are shared with TRBD2. Germline CDR1 and CDR2: DFQATT and SNEGSKA (reference sequence). This CDR3 is built from 13 residues. V lost 3 bases and J lost 5; bases outside the gene matches: 3. The CDR3 DNA is TGCAGTGCTAGTTCACTAGCGGGAGACGAGCAGTACTTC. Encoded protein: CSASSLAGDEQYF.

This clonotype occurred a few times. The chain links TRBV20-1 to TRBJ1-1; D gene unclear. The germline V and J ends were trimmed by 6 bases and 1 base, with 18 bases remaining between them. The CDR3 is made up of 15 amino acids. Germline V gene lookup returns CDR1 DFQATT and CDR2 SNEGSKA (reference sequence). In nucleotides, the CDR3 is TGCAGTGCACCGGGCGGGTTTAAGGCGAACACTGAAGCTTTCTTT. Protein product: CSAPGGFKANTEAFF.